This T cell receptor beta chain was found in a study of CD8 T cells in ankylosing spondylitis. Details on this clonotype: Its antigen is still unknown. The junction departs from germline at one end; a sequencing error may be responsible.

TCRdb processed the 5' RACE reads anew with MiXCR; each CDR3 protein has one entry. The table includes under 300,000 distinct CDR3 sequences, about 11% detected once. The study, taken as a whole, reports: The study identified a TCR beta motif of 7 or 8 highly homologous variants that appeared characteristic of ankylosing spondylitis blood. According to the report, clones linked to the disease were significantly enriched in matched synovial fluid samples taken from ankylosing spondylitis patients. Some of the motif variants had earlier been found in reactive arthritis patients' fluid and blood.

This CDR3 contains 16 residues. Germline-derived CDR1 and CDR2 are LGHNA and YNFKEQ. Source material: blood, either unsorted or a sorted T cell fraction (not recorded which). The chain links TRBV4-2 to TRBJ2-7, with D tentatively TRBD1 (6 bases). The receptor comes from a male donor with ankylosing spondylitis or in good health (not recorded which). The CDR3: CASSQQGEPTGNEQYF. In DNA form, the CDR3 reads TGTGCCAGTAGCCAACAGGGAGAACCTACGGGGAACGAGCAGTACTTC.